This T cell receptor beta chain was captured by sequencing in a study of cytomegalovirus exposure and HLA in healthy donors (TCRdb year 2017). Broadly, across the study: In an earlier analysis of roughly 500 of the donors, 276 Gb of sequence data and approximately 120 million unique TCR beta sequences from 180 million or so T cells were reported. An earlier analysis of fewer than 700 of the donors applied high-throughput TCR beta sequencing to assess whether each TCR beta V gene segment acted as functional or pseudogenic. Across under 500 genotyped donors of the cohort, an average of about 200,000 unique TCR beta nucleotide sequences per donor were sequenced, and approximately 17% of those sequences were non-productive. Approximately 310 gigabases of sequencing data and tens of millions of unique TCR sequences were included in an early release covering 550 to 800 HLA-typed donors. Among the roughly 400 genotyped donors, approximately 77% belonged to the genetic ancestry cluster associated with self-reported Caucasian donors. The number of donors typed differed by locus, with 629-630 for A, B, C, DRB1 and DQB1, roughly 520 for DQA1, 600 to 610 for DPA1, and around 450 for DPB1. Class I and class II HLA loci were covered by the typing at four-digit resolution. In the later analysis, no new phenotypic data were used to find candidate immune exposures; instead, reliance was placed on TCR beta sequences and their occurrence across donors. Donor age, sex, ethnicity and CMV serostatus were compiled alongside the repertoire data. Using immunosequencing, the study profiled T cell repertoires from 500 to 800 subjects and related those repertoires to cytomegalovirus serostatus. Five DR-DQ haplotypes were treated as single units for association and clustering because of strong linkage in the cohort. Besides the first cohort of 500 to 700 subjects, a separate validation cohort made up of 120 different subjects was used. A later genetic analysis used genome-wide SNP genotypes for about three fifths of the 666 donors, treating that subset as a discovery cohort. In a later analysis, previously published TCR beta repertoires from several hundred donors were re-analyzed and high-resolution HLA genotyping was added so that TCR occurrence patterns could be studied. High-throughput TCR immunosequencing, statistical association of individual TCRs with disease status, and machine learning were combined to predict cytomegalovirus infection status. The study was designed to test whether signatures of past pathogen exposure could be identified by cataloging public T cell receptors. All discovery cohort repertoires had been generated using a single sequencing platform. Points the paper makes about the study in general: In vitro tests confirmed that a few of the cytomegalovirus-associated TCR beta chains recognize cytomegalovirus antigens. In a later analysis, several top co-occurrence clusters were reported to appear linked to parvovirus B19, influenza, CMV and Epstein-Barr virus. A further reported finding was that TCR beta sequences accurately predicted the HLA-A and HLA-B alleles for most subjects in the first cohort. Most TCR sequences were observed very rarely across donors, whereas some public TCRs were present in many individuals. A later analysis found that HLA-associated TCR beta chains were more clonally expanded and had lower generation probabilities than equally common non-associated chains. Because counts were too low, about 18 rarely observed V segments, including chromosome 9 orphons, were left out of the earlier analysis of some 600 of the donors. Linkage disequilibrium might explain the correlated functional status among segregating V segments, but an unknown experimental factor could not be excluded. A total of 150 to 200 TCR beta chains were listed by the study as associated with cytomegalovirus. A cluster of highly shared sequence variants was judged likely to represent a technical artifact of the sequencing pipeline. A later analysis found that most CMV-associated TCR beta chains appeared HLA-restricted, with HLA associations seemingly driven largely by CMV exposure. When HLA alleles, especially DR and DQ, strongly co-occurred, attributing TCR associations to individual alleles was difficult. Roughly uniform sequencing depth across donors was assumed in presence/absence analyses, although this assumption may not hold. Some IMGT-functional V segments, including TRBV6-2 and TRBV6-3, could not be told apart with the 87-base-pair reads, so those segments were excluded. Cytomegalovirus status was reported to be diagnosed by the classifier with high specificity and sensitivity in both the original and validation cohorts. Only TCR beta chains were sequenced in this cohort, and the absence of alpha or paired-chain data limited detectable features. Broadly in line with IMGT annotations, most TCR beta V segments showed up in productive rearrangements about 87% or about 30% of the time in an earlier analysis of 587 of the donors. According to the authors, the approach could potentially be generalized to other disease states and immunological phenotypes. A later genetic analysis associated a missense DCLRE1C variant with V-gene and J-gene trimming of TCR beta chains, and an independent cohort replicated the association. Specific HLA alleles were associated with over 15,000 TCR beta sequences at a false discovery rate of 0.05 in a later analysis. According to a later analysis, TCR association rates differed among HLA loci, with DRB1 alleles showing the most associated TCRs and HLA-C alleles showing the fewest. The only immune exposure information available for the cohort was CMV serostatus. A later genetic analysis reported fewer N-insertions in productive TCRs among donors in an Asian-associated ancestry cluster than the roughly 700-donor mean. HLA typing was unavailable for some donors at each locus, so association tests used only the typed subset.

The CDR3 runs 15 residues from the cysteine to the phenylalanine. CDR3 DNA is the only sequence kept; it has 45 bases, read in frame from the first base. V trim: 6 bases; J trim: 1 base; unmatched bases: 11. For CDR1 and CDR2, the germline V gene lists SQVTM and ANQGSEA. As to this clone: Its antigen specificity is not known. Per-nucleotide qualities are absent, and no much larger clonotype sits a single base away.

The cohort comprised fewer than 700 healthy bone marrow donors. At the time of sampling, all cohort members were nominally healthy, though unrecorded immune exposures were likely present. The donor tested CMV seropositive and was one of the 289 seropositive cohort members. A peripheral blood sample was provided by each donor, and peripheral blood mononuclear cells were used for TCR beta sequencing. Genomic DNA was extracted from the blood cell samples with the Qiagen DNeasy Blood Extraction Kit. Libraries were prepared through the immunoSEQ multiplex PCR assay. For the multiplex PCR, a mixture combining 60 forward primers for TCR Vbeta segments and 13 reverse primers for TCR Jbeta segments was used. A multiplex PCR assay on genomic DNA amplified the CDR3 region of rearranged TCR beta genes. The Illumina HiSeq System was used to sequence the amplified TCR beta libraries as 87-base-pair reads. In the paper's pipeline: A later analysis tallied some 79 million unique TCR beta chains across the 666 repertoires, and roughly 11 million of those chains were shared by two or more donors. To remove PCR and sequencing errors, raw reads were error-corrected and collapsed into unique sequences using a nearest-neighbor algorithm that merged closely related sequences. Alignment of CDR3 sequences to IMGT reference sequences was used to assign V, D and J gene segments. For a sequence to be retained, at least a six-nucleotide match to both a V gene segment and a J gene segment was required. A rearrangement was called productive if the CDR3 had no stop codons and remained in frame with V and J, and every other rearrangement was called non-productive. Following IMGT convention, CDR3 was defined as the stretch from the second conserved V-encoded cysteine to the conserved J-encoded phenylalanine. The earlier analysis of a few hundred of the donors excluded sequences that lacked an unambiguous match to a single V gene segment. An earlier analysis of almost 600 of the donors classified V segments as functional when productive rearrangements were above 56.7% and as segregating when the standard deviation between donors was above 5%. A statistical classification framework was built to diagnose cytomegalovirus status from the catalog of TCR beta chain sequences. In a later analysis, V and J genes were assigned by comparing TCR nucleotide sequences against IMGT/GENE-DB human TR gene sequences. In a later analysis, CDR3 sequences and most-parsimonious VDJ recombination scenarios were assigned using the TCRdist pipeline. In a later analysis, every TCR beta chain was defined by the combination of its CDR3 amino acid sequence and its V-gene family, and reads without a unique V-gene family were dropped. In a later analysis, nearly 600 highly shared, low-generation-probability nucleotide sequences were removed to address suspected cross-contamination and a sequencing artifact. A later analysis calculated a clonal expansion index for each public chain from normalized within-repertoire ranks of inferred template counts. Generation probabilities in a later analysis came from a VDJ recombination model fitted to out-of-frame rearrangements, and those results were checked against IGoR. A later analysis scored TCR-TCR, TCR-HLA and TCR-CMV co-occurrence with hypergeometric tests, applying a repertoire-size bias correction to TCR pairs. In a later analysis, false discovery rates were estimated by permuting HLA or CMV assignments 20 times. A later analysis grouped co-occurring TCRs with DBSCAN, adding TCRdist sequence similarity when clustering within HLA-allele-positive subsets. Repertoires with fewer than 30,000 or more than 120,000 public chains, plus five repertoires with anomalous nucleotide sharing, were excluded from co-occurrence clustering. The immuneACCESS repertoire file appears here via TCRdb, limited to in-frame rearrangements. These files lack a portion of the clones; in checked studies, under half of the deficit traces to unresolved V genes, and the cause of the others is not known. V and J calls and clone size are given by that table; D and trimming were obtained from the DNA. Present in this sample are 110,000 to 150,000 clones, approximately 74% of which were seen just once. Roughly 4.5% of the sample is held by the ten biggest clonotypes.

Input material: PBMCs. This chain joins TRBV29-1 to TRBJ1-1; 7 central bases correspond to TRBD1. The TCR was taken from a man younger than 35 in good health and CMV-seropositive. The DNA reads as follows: TGCAGCGTCCTAGTTACAGGGGCCAAGAACACTGAAGCTTTCTTT. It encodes CSVLVTGAKNTEAFF.